The sequence of this T cell receptor beta chain was determined in a study of blood T cells in healthy people across ages. Per the germline V gene, CDR1 is DFQATT and CDR2 is SNEGSKA (reference sequence). The V and J ends lost 4 bases and 2 bases respectively, with 12 bases between them. The CDR3 spans 13 residues. The study, taken as a whole, reports: The long-lived group displayed more naive CD4+ cells, plus higher diversity, than the aged donors did.

For the second PCR, which ran for roughly 7 to 11 cycles, a sample-barcoded 5' primer and a J-beta primer mix were used. Each cDNA molecule was tagged by a template-switch adaptor with 12 random nucleotides. TCRdb re-called the 5' RACE reads through MiXCR, storing one row per CDR3 protein. The data hold roughly 500,000 distinct CDR3 sequences, with 25% to 30% observed a single time. This clonotype was found many times. As yet, its antigen is unknown. This TCR came from a woman in her 70s in good health. Sequencing was carried out using blood. The rearrangement uses TRBV20-1 and TRBJ2-7; perhaps TRBD2 as D (6 bases). In DNA form, the CDR3 reads TGCAGTGCTAAGGGAGCGGGTACCTACGAGCAGTACTTC. Its translation is CSAKGAGTYEQYF.